These 2 T cell receptor beta chains were all obtained from the same sample, sequenced in a study of long-term antiretroviral therapy in people with HIV. Researchers report immunoSEQ v3.0 was run at survey level. Assay used: immunoSEQ multiplex PCR; TCRdb lists only in-frame clones, some missing. Here the sample spans around 20,000 clones, more than 80% being singletons. The sequences come from unsorted PBMCs, collected 0.6 years after starting antiretroviral therapy. Source of these receptors: a woman aged 18 to 35 with HIV.

The rearrangement uses TRBV4-2 and TRBJ2-3; 11 bases map to TRBD1. The CDR3 loop spans 16 amino acids. Trimming removed 0 bases from V and 4 bases from J; junction bases left unmatched: 3. Per germline, CDR1 LGHNA and CDR2 YNFKEQ. The CDR3 region is CASSQDGGQGADTQYF. CDR3 in DNA: TGTGCCAGCAGCCAAGATGGGGGACAGGGGGCAGATACGCAGTATTTT.

This clone was recorded once. The CDR3: CSVEGMTGHTEAFF. The CDR3 DNA sequence: TGCAGCGTTGAAGGAATGACAGGCCACACTGAAGCTTTCTTT. The chain joins TRBV29-1 to TRBJ1-1; TRBD1 is a possible D gene (6 bases). V gave up 1 base and J gave up 3 bases, with 12 bases separating them. Germline-derived CDR1 and CDR2 are SQVTM and ANQGSEA. The CDR3 sequence is 14 residues long. The whole variable domain, remainder taken from reference TRBV29-1 and TRBJ1-1, is SAVISQKPSRDICQRGTSLTIQCQVDSQVTMMFWYRQQPGQSLTLIATANQGSEATYESGFVIDKFPISRPNLTFSTLTVSNMSPEDSSIYLCSVEGMTGHTEAFFGQGTRLTVV.